Sequencing of this TCR beta chain was carried out in a study of T cell repertoires in cytomegalovirus infection (dated by TCRdb to between 2017 and 2020). About the full investigation: The HLA type of each donor mattered for the analysis, because public TCR beta signatures pointed to carriage of CMV infection along with the matching HLA type.

This clonotype was observed at least ten times. The clone's antigen remains unknown. No much larger clone is present one base from it, and per-base qualities are unavailable. Study-level results and caveats: Carriers of CMV infection plus the relevant HLA type were discriminated by the cumulative frequency of public TCR beta family members in the study cohort and in an independent 352-donor cohort. The ex vivo response was dominated by HLA-C-restricted CMV-specific TCR beta clonotypes, which also provided the single most frequent clonotype in two of eight donors.

TCRdb shows the sequencer as Illumina HiSeq 1500. TCRdb's own reprocessing of the public reads used fastp at Q25 and MiXCR and kept productive beta chains. Every entry covers one CDR3 protein and lists the most common genes and DNA from its rows. The sample profile shows some 130,000 distinct CDR3 sequences; approximately 8.8% of them were found once. The leading ten clones occupy roughly a tenth of the sample. The CDR3 has 19 amino acids, counting the end cysteine and phenylalanine. Kept here is only the CDR3 DNA, which spans 57 bases and is read in frame from base 1. V lost 0 bases and J lost 0 bases; the stretch between them is 18 bases long. The CDR1 and CDR2 encoded by the germline V gene are LGHNT and FRNRAP.

The TCR originated in a human donor in good health (CMV status not recorded). Some clones in this sample may be carry-over from other donors' samples. The chain was built from TRBV12-5 and TRBJ1-5; no D gene call is confident. Sequencing was performed on PBMCs. The sequenced DNA: TGTGCTAGTGGTTTGGTACTCAGGTTCTGGGAGAATAGCAATCAGCCCCAGCATTTT. This translates into CASGLVLRFWENSNQPQHF. Full variable domain (CDR3 extended with the reference TRBV12-5 and TRBJ1-5 proteins): DARVTQTPRHKVTEMGQEVTMRCQPILGHNTVFWYRQTMMQGLELLAYFRNRAPLDDSGMPKDRFSAEMPDATLATLKIQPSEPRDSAVYFCASGLVLRFWENSNQPQHFGDGTRLSIL.